The sample holds a few counts of the clone carrying this T cell receptor beta chain. Amplification of TCR beta CDR3 regions used RNA as the template. A set of HTBI primers served as the primers for a first-round RT-PCR of the TCR CDR3. TCRdb reanalysed the multiplex PCR reads using MiXCR and keeps one entry per CDR3 protein. The sample has nearly 600,000 distinct CDR3 sequences, more than 13% seen once; the top ten hold about 7%. The data were taken from a study of T cells in Graves' hyperthyroidism and ophthalmopathy. Germline V gene data show CDR1 as MDHEN and CDR2 as SYDVKM. This CDR3 contains 16 residues. Trimming took 3 bases from V and 7 from J; bases not matched to a gene: 4.

The V gene is TRBV28, the J gene TRBJ2-1, with 15 nucleotides matching TRBD2. This TCR was recovered from a woman younger than 35 with Graves' ophthalmopathy. Sample: blood. The DNA for the CDR3 is TGTGCCAGCAGTTTGTGGACTAGCGGGAGGGGGAATGAGCAGTTCTTC. Protein product: CASSLWTSGRGNEQFF.